One T cell receptor beta chain is described in this entry. The record originates from a study of blood T cell repertoires in COVID-19. Study details: The United States, Italy and Spain were the sources of the acute and convalescent COVID-19 samples. T cells, B-cell-depleted T cells, or PBMCs provided the cDNA or gDNA that served as material.

Original analysis: Amplification with reference gene primers provided the estimates of nucleated cell counts. Sequenced by immunoSEQ multiplex PCR; TCRdb stores in-frame clones only, minus some. The V and J calls and clone size come from that table; D and trimming were worked out from the DNA. The sample contains around 700,000 clones, over 80% of which appear only once. With 4 bases removed from V and 2 bases from J, the gap between germline ends came to 11 bases. Germline lookup yields CDR1 SGHRS and CDR2 YFSETQ. This CDR3 comprises 14 residues. This chain links TRBV5-1 with TRBJ2-3; D gene ambiguous. Sequenced: peripheral blood. The TCR was taken from a woman between 18 and 30 years old with acute or convalescent COVID-19. The chain's CDR3 is CASSVRSSTDTQYF. DNA for the CDR3: TGCGCCAGCAGCGTCAGATCTTCCACAGATACGCAGTATTTT.